Sequencing of this T cell receptor (beta chain) was carried out in a study of blood T cell repertoires in COVID-19. CDR1 is LNHDA and CDR2 is SQIVND in the germline V gene (reference sequence). The CDR3 covers 13 residues. The V end was cut by 3 bases, the J end by 7 bases, with 13 bases between. TCRdb's copy holds only in-frame clones and misses some; the assay was immunoSEQ multiplex PCR. The data show around 190,000 clones, with over 75% seen just once and 18% held by the top ten. Material: peripheral blood. The chain carries TRBV19 and TRBJ2-7; D may be TRBD2 (5 bases). The receptor was derived from a man aged 50 to 59 with COVID-19, enrolled during active disease. The CDR3 loop is CASSIQGRGEQYF. DNA for the CDR3: TGTGCCAGTAGTATCCAAGGTCGGGGAGAGCAGTACTTC.